This entry lists 27 T cell receptor beta chains sequenced from one sample in a study of technical replicates of blood from several donors. The protocol was immunoSEQ multiplex PCR, while the TCRdb copy is restricted to in-frame clones and leaves out a portion. The table lists about 81,000 clones, roughly four fifths of them singletons. Sequencing input: PBMCs. These receptors originate from a human donor in good health. Some clones in this sample may be carry-over from other donors' samples.

The V and J genes are TRBV29-1 and TRBJ2-5; D is perhaps TRBD1 (6 bases). Germline V gene sequence: CDR1 SQVTM, CDR2 ANQGSEA. This CDR3 has 14 amino acids. The germline V and J ends were trimmed by 6 bases and 4 bases, with 18 bases remaining between them. The CDR3 region has the DNA TGCAGCGTGCCATCCTCTGGGGGCGGAGAGACCCAGTACTTC. Its protein is CSVPSSGGGETQYF.

The chain employs TRBV6-4 and TRBJ2-3, with 7 nucleotides matching TRBD1. Germline V lookup: CDR1 MRHNA, CDR2 SNTAGT. The CDR3 consists of 14 residues. The V segment lost 0 bases and the J segment 3 bases; nucleotides outside the gene matches: 0. CDR3 sequence: CASSDSQGTDTQYF. The CDR3 nucleotides read TGTGCCAGCAGTGACTCACAGGGGACAGATACGCAGTATTTT.

The chain uses TRBV4-1 and TRBJ2-5, with 9 bases lining up with TRBD2. CDR3 length: 15 residues. The V segment lost 1 base and the J segment 5 bases; nucleotides outside the gene matches: 5. Germline loops: CDR1 MGHRA, CDR2 YSYEKL. CDR3 DNA: TGCGCCAGCAGCCAAGTAGCGGGAGTCGGTGAGACCCAGTACTTC. Its protein is CASSQVAGVGETQYF.

The V gene is TRBV11-3, the J gene TRBJ2-1, with D hard to call. Trimming cost V 2 bases and J 6 bases, with 11 bases left between them. This CDR3 is 14 amino acids long. Per the germline V gene, CDR1 is SGHNT and CDR2 is YENEEA. The CDR3 bases are TGTGCCAGCAGCTTAACCCCAGGTAGCAATGAGCAGTTCTTC. As protein: CASSLTPGSNEQFF.

The chain recombines TRBV28 with TRBJ1-6; D is ambiguous. Trimming stripped 7 bases from V and 9 bases from J, with 19 bases between. Germline V CDR1 and CDR2: MDHEN, SYDVKM. This CDR3 is 15 amino acids long. As DNA, the CDR3 is TGTGCCAGCAACAACCTTGAGGGAGGCGGTTCACCCCTCCACTTT. It yields the protein CASNNLEGGGSPLHF.

The chain carries TRBV18 and TRBJ2-7; 9 bases are a match to TRBD1. The junction had 8 bases not matched to a gene; V was cut back by 3 bases and J by 5 bases. This CDR3 is built from 15 residues. CDR1 and CDR2 (germline): KGHSH, LQKENI. The CDR3 DNA reads as TGTGCCAGCTCACCTCCCGGGACAGGGAACCACGAGCAGTACTTC. It is translated as CASSPPGTGNHEQYF.

This clone has more than one count but fewer than ten. The CDR3 nucleotides read TGCGCCAGCAGCCTGCTCACTAGCGGCAGCACAGATACGCAGTATTTT. Translated: CASSLLTSGSTDTQYF. The chain employs TRBV5-1 and TRBJ2-3; TRBD2 matches at 8 bases. The CDR3 is 16 residues long. Germline V lookup: CDR1 SGHRS, CDR2 YFSETQ. V lost 4 bases and J lost 0; bases outside the gene matches: 7. The variable domain in full, with the rest retrieved from reference TRBV5-1 and TRBJ2-3, is KAGVTQTPRYLIKTRGQQVTLSCSPISGHRSVSWYQQTPGQGLQFLFEYFSETQRNKGNFPGRFSGRQFSNSRSEMNVSTLELGDSALYLCASSLLTSGSTDTQYFGPGTRLTVL.

This chain connects TRBV12-5 to TRBJ1-2; tentative D call: TRBD1 (6 bases). This CDR3 is 12 amino acids long. Germline CDR1 LGHNT, CDR2 FRNRAP. Trimming took off 5 bases at V and 3 bases at J, with 7 bases between the two ends. CDR3 residues: CASGRQDYGYTF. The CDR3 nucleotides are TGTGCTAGTGGTCGACAGGACTATGGCTACACCTTC.

This chain joins TRBV5-4 and TRBJ1-1; the match to TRBD1 covers 9 bases. This CDR3 contains 14 residues. The germline V gene has CDR1 SGHNT and CDR2 YYREEE (reference sequence). J gave up 6 bases and V 5 bases, and 8 bases lay outside the gene matches. CDR3 bases: TGTGCCAGCAGTCGGACAGGGGTAGGGCCTGAAGCTTTCTTT. Amino acids: CASSRTGVGPEAFF.

This clone was counted only a few times. The J gene is TRBJ1-6, the V gene TRBV15; 7 bases are shared with TRBD1. In germline, CDR1 is LNHNV, CDR2 YYDKDF (reference sequence). V shed 6 bases and J 7 bases; nucleotides not matched to a gene: 6. The CDR3 spans 14 residues. CDR3 nucleotides: TGTGCCACCAGAGCCGGGACAGCAAATTCACCCCTCCACTTT. Translation gives CATRAGTANSPLHF.

The chain recombines TRBV18 with TRBJ2-5; 7 nucleotides line up with TRBD2. J was trimmed by 3 bases and V by 2 bases; bases with no gene match: 6. This CDR3 is built from 15 residues. Per the germline V gene, CDR1 is KGHSH and CDR2 is LQKENI. The CDR3 DNA is TGTGCCAGCTCACCAAGGGAGCGGGGAAAAGAGACCCAGTACTTC. Its protein product is CASSPRERGKETQYF. Filled out from reference TRBV18 and TRBJ2-5, the complete variable domain reads NAGVMQNPRHLVRRRGQEARLRCSPMKGHSHVYWYRQLPEEGLKFMVYLQKENIIDESGMPKERFSAEFPKEGPSILRIQQVVRGDSAAYFCASSPRERGKETQYFGPGTRLLVL.

The chain uses TRBV7-2 and TRBJ2-5, with 10 bases lining up with TRBD2. The V gene end was trimmed by 1 base and the J gene end by 7 bases; junction bases not matched to a gene: 9. Germline V gene sequence: CDR1 SGHTA, CDR2 FQGNSA. The CDR3 extends over 16 amino acids. The CDR3 DNA sequence: TGTGCCAGCAGCTTAGGTTCAGCGGGAGGGCCCGGGACCCAGTACTTC. Translation: CASSLGSAGGPGTQYF.

This clone was found once. The chain is built from TRBV21-1 and TRBJ2-7; TRBD2 is the table's D call and was not checked against the DNA. TRBV21-1 is an annotated pseudogene. The CDR3 has 14 amino acids. CDR3 DNA sequence: TGTGCCAGCAGGATCCGGGGGGGTTCCTACGAGCAGTACTTC. This codes for CASRIRGGSYEQYF.

The V gene is TRBV30, the J gene TRBJ2-7; 10 nucleotides match TRBD1. From germline, CDR1 is GTSNPN and CDR2 SVGIG (reference sequence). The CDR3 is 14 residues long. Trimming took 4 bases from V and 3 from J; bases not matched to a gene: 6. The CDR3 coding sequence is TGTGCCTGGATCCCCGGGACAGGGGTCTACGAGCAGTACTTC. Translating gives CAWIPGTGVYEQYF.

The chain uses TRBV28 and TRBJ1-5; 10 nucleotides agree with TRBD1. The CDR3 spans 15 residues. Germline CDR1 reads MDHEN; CDR2 reads SYDVKM. The V gene end was trimmed by 7 bases and the J gene end by 5 bases; junction bases not matched to a gene: 8. The CDR3 protein is CASNQGQGWDQPQHF. DNA of the CDR3: TGTGCCAGCAACCAGGGACAGGGGTGGGATCAGCCCCAGCATTTT.

This chain connects TRBV7-6 to TRBJ2-3, with 11 bases lining up with TRBD2. V lost 2 bases and J lost 2; bases outside the gene matches: 15. Germline V gene data show CDR1 as SGHVS and CDR2 as FNYEAQ. CDR3 length equals 20 residues. CDR3 DNA: TGTGCCAGCAGCTTATATTCTCCGGTTTTGACTAGCGGGGCCACAGATACGCAGTATTTT. Its translation is CASSLYSPVLTSGATDTQYF.

The chain employs TRBV7-2 and TRBJ1-6; tentative D call: TRBD1 (6 bases). Germline loops: CDR1 SGHTA, CDR2 FQGNSA. The CDR3 has 15 residues. Trimming shortened V by 1 base and J by 14 bases, and 18 bases separated the two germline ends. The CDR3 DNA reads TGTGCCAGCAGCTTAGTTGGACAGACTCGTGGGGCCCTCCACTTT. Translating it yields CASSLVGQTRGALHF.

This rearrangement joins TRBV29-1 to TRBJ2-1; D perhaps matches TRBD2 (6 bases). Germline V gene lookup returns CDR1 SQVTM and CDR2 ANQGSEA. The germline V and J ends were trimmed by 6 bases and 3 bases, with 12 bases remaining between them. The CDR3 extends over 13 amino acids. CDR3 in DNA: TGCAGCGTCGGTCTGGGGGGCTACAATGAGCAGTTCTTC. As protein: CSVGLGGYNEQFF.

The chain is built from TRBV9 and TRBJ1-2; 9 positions agree with TRBD1. This CDR3 has 14 amino acids. Germline lookup yields CDR1 SGDLS and CDR2 YYNGEE. Trimming removed 4 bases from V and 7 bases from J; junction bases left unmatched: 8. The CDR3: CASSTGTGFPGYTF. In DNA form, the CDR3 reads TGTGCCAGCAGCACCGGGACAGGGTTTCCTGGCTACACCTTC.

This chain connects TRBV14 to TRBJ2-6; D is uncertain. The CDR3 covers 14 residues. The germline V gene has CDR1 SGHDN and CDR2 FVKESK. V was trimmed by 4 bases and J by 0 bases, leaving 4 bases between them. CDR3 residues: CASSLVSGANVLTF. As DNA, the CDR3 is TGTGCCAGCAGCCTCGTCTCTGGGGCCAACGTCCTGACTTTC.

The V call is TRBV7-9, the J call TRBJ2-7; 7 nucleotides agree with TRBD1. The V and J ends lost 5 bases and 2 bases, in that order; junction bases with no gene match: 6. The CDR3 has 14 residues. Germline loops: CDR1 SEHNR, CDR2 FQNEAQ (reference sequence). The CDR3 bases are TGTGCCAGCAGCCAGGGACAGCAAGCCTACGAGCAGTACTTC. It yields the protein CASSQGQQAYEQYF.

Comments on this clone: One junction end disagrees with the germline gene, perhaps due to a read error. CDR3 region: CSVEPKGTGNPLSF. The DNA of the CDR3 is TGCAGCGTTGAGCCAAAGGGGACAGGGAACCCACTCTCCTTC. The V gene is TRBV29-1, the J gene TRBJ1-2; the match to TRBD1 covers 9 bases. The CDR3 contains 14 residues. Germline assignment: CDR1 SQVTM and CDR2 ANQGSEA.

This chain links TRBV29-1 with TRBJ2-5; D ambiguous. The CDR3 loop spans 10 amino acids. V dropped 7 bases and J dropped 5 bases, with 8 bases sitting between them. CDR1 is SQVTM, CDR2 ANQGSEA, per germline. CDR3 bases: TGCAGCGCCCTCGAGGAGACCCAGTACTTC. This encodes CSALEETQYF.

The chain employs TRBV27 and TRBJ2-7; 8 bases are a match to TRBD1. V gave up 3 bases and J gave up 4 bases; unmatched junction bases: 5. Germline V gene sequence: CDR1 MNHEY, CDR2 SMNVEV (reference sequence). The CDR3 spans 14 residues. For the CDR3, the DNA is TGTGCCAGCAGTTTCTCGGACAGGGTGTACGAGCAGTACTTC. Its protein product is CASSFSDRVYEQYF.

V usage is TRBV28 and J usage is TRBJ2-7; TRBD2 might be the D (7 bases). This CDR3 comprises 14 residues. The V end lost 4 bases, the J end lost 3 bases, and 13 bases lay between the germline ends. The germline V gene has CDR1 MDHEN and CDR2 SYDVKM. In DNA, the CDR3 is TGTGCCAGCAGTTCCTCGGGGGGCCGCTACGAGCAGTACTTC. Amino acid sequence: CASSSSGGRYEQYF.

As DNA, the CDR3 is TGTGCCTGGACAGGTCTTGGCTATGGCTACACCTTC. This codes for CAWTGLGYGYTF. The V call is TRBV30, the J call TRBJ1-2; D is unresolved. Trimming took 4 bases from V and 4 from J, leaving 10 bases between them. This CDR3 is 12 amino acids long. Germline values: CDR1 GTSNPN, CDR2 SVGIG (reference sequence).

The V call is TRBV29-1, the J call TRBJ1-5, with TRBD1 identical over 8 bases. Germline-derived CDR1 and CDR2 are SQVTM and ANQGSEA. The CDR3 runs 14 residues. Germline trimming cut 6 bases from V and 3 bases from J; bases unmatched to any gene: 7. The CDR3 nucleotides read TGCAGCGTGACTGGGACAGGCCCCAATCAGCCCCAGCATTTT. It codes for CSVTGTGPNQPQHF.